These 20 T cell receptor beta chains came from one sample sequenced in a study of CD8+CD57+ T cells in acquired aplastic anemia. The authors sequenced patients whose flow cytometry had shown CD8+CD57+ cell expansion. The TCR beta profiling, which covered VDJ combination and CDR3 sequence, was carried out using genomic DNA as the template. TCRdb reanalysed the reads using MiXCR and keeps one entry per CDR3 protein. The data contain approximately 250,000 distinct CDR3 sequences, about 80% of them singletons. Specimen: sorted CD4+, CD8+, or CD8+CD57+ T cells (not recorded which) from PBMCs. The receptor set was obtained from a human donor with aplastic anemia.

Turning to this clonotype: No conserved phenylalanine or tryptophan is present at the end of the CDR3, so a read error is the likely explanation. CDR3 region: CASGGAGSIQYH. As DNA, the CDR3 is TGTGCCAGCGGAGGAGCTGGGAGCATCCAGTACCAC. The rearrangement uses TRBV7-9 and TRBJ2-4; the D gene is possibly TRBD2 (5 bases). The germline CDR1 and CDR2 sequences are SEHNR and FQNEAQ (reference sequence). CDR3 size: 12 residues. V lost 8 bases and J lost 13, with 18 bases in between.

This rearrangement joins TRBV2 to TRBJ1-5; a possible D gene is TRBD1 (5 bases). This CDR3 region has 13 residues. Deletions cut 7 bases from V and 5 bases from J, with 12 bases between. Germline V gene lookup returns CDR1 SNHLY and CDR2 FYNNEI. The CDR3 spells CASKRGLDQPQHF. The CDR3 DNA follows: TGTGCCAGCAAGAGGGGTCTCGATCAGCCCCAGCATTTT. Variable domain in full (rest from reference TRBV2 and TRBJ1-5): EPEVTQTPSHQVTQMGQEVILRCVPISNHLYFYWYRQILGQKVEFLVSFYNNEISEKSEIFDDQFSVERPDGSNFTLKIRSTKLEDSAMYFCASKRGLDQPQHFGDGTRLSIL.

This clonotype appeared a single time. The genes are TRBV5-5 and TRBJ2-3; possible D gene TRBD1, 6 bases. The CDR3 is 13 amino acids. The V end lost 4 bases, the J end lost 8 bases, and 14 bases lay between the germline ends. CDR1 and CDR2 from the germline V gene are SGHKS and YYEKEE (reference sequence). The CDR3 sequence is CASSEDRGATQYF. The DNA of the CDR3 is TGTGCCAGCAGCGAGGACAGAGGTGCTACGCAGTATTTT.

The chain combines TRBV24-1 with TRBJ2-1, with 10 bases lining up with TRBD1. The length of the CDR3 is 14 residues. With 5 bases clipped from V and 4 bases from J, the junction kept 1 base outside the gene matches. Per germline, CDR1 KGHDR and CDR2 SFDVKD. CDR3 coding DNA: TGTGCCACCAGTGGGGACAGGGGTTACAATGAGCAGTTCTTC. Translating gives CATSGDRGYNEQFF.

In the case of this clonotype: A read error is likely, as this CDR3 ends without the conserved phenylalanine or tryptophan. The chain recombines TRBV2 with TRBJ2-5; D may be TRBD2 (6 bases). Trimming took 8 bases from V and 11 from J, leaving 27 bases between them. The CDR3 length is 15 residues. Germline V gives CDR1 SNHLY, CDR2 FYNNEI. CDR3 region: CASGDSGTWRQSQYS. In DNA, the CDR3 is TGTGCCAGCGGGGACTCGGGCACTTGGAGGCAGTCTCAGTACTCA.

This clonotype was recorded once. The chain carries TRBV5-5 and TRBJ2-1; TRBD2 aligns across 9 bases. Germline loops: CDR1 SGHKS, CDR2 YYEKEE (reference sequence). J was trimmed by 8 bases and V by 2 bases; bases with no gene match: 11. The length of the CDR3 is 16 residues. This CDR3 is CASSLKNSGGSDEQFF. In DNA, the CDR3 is TGTGCCAGCAGCTTAAAGAACAGCGGGGGGAGCGATGAGCAGTTCTTC.

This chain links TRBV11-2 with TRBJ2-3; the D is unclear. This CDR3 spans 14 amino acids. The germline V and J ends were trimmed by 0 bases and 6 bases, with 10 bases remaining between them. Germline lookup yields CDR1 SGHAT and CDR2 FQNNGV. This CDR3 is CASSLDGTRDTQYF. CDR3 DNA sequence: TGTGCCAGCAGCTTAGATGGAACACGGGATACGCAGTATTTT.

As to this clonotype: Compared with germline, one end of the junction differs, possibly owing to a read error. DNA of the CDR3: TGTGCCGGCAGCTTGGGGAACAATGAGCGGTTCTTC. Amino acids: CAGSLGNNERFF. The rearrangement links TRBV7-6 to TRBJ2-1; D is undetermined. Germline V gene data show CDR1 as SGHVS and CDR2 as FNYEAQ. CDR3 size: 12 residues.

The CDR3 sequence is CASSYEAGSTDTQYV. In DNA, the CDR3 is TGTGCCAGCAGTTACGAAGCGGGGAGCACAGATACGCAGTACGTC. The gene calls are TRBV6-5 and TRBJ2-7; TRBD2 agrees at 7 bases. This CDR3 is 15 amino acids long. V was clipped by 2 bases and J by 9 bases; unmatched bases: 13. Germline loops: CDR1 MNHEY, CDR2 SVGAGI.

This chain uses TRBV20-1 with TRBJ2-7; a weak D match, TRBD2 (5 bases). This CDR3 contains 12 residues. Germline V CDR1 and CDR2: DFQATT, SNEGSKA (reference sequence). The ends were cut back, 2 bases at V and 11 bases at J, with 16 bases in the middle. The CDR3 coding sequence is TGCAGTGCTAGATTAGCGCGGGCTTCAAAGTACTTC. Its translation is CSARLARASKYF.

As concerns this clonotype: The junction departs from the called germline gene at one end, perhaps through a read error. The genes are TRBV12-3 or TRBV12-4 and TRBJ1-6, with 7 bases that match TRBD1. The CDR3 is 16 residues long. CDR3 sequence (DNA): TGTGCCAGCAGCGGGGACAGCGCCTCCTATAAATCACCCCTCCACTTT. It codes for CASSGDSASYKSPLHF.

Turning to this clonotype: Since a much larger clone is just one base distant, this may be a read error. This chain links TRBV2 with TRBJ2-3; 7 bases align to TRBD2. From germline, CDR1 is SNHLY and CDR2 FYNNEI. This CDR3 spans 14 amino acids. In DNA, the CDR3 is TGTGCCAGCAGTGATGGGGGGGTCCATGAGCAGTTCTTCTTT. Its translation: CASSDGGVHEQFFF.

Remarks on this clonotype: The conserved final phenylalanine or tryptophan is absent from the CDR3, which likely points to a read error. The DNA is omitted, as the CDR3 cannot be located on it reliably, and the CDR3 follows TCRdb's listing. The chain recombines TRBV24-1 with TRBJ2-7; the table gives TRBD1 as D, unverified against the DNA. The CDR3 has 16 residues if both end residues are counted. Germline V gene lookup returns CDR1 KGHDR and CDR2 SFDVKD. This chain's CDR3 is CATMTPEHAKLAEQSI.

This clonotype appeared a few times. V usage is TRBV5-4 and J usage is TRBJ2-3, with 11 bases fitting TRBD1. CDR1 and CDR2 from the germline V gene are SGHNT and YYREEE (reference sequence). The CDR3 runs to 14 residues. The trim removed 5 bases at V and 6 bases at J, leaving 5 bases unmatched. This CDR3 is CASRGQGGPDTQYF. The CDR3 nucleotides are TGTGCCAGCAGGGGACAGGGGGGTCCCGATACGCAGTATTTT.

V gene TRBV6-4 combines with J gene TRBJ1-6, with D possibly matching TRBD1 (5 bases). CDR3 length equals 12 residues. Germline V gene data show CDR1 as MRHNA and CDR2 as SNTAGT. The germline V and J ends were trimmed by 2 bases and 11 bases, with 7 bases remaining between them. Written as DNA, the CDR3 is TGTGCCAGCAGTGACCCAGGGACACCCCTCCACTTT. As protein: CASSDPGTPLHF.

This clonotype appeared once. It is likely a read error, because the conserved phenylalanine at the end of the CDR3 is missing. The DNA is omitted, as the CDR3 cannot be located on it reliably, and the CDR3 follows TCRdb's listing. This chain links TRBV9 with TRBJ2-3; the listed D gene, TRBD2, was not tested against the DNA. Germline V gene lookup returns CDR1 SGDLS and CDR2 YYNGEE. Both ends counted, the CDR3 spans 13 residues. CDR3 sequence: CASGAGGAGKLYV.

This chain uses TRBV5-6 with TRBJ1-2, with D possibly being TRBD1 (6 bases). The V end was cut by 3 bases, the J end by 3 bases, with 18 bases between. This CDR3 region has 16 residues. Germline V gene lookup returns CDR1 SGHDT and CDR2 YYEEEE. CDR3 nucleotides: TGTGCCAGCAGCTCGGAGAGGGGGGGCTTGGACTATGGCTACACCTTC. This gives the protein CASSSERGGLDYGYTF.

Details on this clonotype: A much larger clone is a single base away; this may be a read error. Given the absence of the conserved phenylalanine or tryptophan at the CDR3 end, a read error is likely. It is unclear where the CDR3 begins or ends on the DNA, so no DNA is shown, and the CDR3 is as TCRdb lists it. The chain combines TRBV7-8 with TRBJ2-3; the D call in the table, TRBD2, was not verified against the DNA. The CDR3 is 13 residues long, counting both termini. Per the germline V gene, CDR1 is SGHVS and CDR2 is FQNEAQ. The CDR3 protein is CASRLAGGPDPQY.

The chain's CDR3 is CASSYAGSTDTQYF. The DNA for the CDR3 is TGTGCCAGCAGCTACGCGGGGAGCACAGATACGCAGTATTTT. The gene calls are TRBV7-8 and TRBJ2-3; possible D gene TRBD2, 6 bases. The CDR3 spans 14 residues. CDR1 is SGHVS, CDR2 FQNEAQ, per germline. Trimming removed 4 bases at V and 0 bases at J, with 8 bases between.

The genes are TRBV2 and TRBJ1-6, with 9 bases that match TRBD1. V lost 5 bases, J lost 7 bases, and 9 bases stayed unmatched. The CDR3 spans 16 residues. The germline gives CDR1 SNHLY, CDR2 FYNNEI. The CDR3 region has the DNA TGTGCCAGCAGTACTACAGGGGGCGCAAGGAATTCACCCCTCCACTTT. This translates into CASSTTGGARNSPLHF. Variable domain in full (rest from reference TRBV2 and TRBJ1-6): EPEVTQTPSHQVTQMGQEVILRCVPISNHLYFYWYRQILGQKVEFLVSFYNNEISEKSEIFDDQFSVERPDGSNFTLKIRSTKLEDSAMYFCASSTTGGARNSPLHFGNGTRLTVT.